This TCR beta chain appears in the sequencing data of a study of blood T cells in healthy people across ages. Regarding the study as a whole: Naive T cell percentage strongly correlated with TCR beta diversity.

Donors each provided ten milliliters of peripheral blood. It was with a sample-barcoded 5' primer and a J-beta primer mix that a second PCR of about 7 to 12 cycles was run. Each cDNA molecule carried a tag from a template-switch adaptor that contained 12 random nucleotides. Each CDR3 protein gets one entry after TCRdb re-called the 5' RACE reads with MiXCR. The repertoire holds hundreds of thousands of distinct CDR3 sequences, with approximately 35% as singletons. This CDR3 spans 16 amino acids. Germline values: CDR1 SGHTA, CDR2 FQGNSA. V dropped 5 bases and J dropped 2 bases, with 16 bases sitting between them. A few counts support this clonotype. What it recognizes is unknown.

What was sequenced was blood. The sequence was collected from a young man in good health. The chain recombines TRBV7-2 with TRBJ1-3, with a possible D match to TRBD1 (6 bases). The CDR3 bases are TGTGCCAGCAGCCACCGGGGGGGGGCTACTGGAAACACCATATATTTT. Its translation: CASSHRGGATGNTIYF.